These T cell receptor beta chains were read from a single sample in a study of shared clonotypes between healthy human individuals. The table came from immunoSEQ multiplex PCR; TCRdb's copy has only in-frame clones and leaves some out. The sample includes 2 million to 2.5 million clones, over 85% seen only once; the top ten take under 0.45%. Sequences were obtained from naive CD4+ T cells from PBMCs. The receptors originated from a man aged 18 to 30 in good health. Some clones in this sample may be carry-over from other donors' samples. CDR3s include the opening cysteine and the closing phenylalanine or tryptophan. D genes are given only for firm matches. The size entry is marked missing in some rows and otherwise reads once, few, many or a size class.

j_gene | v_gene | d_gene | abundance | CDR3nt | CDR3aa
TRBJ2-1 | TRBV28 | . | . | TGTGCCAGCAGACCGGGGGGCAGGTATGAGCAGTTCTTC | CASRPGGRYEQFF
TRBJ2-3 | TRBV4-1 | TRBD2 | . | TGCGCCAGCAGCCAAGATTCATGGCTAGCGGCATACACAGATACGCAGTATTTT | CASSQDSWLAAYTDTQYF
TRBJ2-2 | TRBV19 | . | . | TGTGCCAGCCGACGCCTCCCAGGGGCCGGGGAGCTGTTTTTT | CASRRLPGAGELFF
TRBJ1-1 | TRBV5-1 | . | . | TGCGCCAGCAGCTTGGGAGCAAACACTGAAGCTTTCTTT | CASSLGANTEAFF
TRBJ2-5 | TRBV6-4 | TRBD1 | . | TGTGCCAAAATGAACCGGGACAGGCTCCAAGAGACCCAGTACTTC | CAKMNRDRLQETQYF
TRBJ2-2 | TRBV5-1 | . | . | TGCGCCAGCAGCTTGCTAGGGAATCAGGGGACCGGGGAGCTGTTTTTT | CASSLLGNQGTGELFF
TRBJ2-3 | TRBV29-1 | TRBD1 | . | TGCAGCGTTTTAGGGACAGCTAGCACAGATACGCAGTATTTT | CSVLGTASTDTQYF
TRBJ1-5 | TRBV7-4 | . | . | TGTGCCAGCAGCTTTATGGGGGCTCAGCCCCAGCATTTT | CASSFMGAQPQHF
TRBJ2-5 | TRBV5-1 | . | . | TGCGCCAGCAGCTTGCTGGGGTTTCAAGAGACCCAGTACTTC | CASSLLGFQETQYF
TRBJ2-1 | TRBV6-1 | . | . | TGTGCCAGCTTCGGGAGACCCCACAATGAGCAGTTCTTC | CASFGRPHNEQFF
TRBJ1-4 | TRBV7-9 | TRBD1 | . | TGTGCCAGCAGCGGTACAGGGGGCAAGGAAAAACTGTTTTTT | CASSGTGGKEKLFF
TRBJ2-7 | TRBV4-3 | . | . | TGCGCCAGCAGCCAAGGACCAACCTCCTACGAGCAGTACTTC | CASSQGPTSYEQYF
TRBJ2-7 | TRBV7-8 | . | . | TGTGCCAGCAGCTTAGTGGTCAACCACGAGCAGTACTTC | CASSLVVNHEQYF
TRBJ1-5 | TRBV19 | . | . | TGTGCCAGTAGTATTGGAGGGTTTTCTCAGCCCCAGCATTTT | CASSIGGFSQPQHF
TRBJ2-7 | TRBV19 | . | . | TGTGCCAGTAGTTTGGACGGCCACGAGCAGTACTTC | CASSLDGHEQYF
TRBJ2-7 | TRBV6-5 | . | . | TGTGCCAGCAGTTACTCGTCGGCCTACTCCTACGAGCAGTACTTC | CASSYSSAYSYEQYF
TRBJ1-1 | TRBV6-5 | . | . | TGTGCCAGCAGTCCCCCGGACACTGAAGCTTTCTTT | CASSPPDTEAFF
TRBJ2-5 | TRBV29-1 | TRBD2 | . | TGCAGCGTCATACTAGCGGGAGGGCCGCCCCGGGAGACCCAGTACTTC | CSVILAGGPPRETQYF
TRBJ2-3 | TRBV9 | TRBD2 | . | TGTGCCAGCAGCGTAGTGTCTAGCGGGAGTATAGATACGCAGTATTTT | CASSVVSSGSIDTQYF
TRBJ2-7 | TRBV7-8 | TRBD1 | . | TGTGCCAGCAGCTTACACCCACAGGGGGTGGCCTACGAGCAGTACTTC | CASSLHPQGVAYEQYF
TRBJ2-7 | TRBV14 | TRBD1 | . | TGTGCCAGCAGCCCGTCCCCGGGACAGGGGACGGGATTGGCCTACGAGCAGTACTTC | CASSPSPGQGTGLAYEQYF
TRBJ1-2 | TRBV29-1 | . | few | TGCAGCGTCGTTGACGCCTCCTATGGCTACACCTTC | CSVVDASYGYTF